This T cell receptor (beta chain) is from a study of identical twins. One entry per CDR3 protein, called by TCRdb with MiXCR from the 5' RACE reads. The table lists hundreds of thousands of distinct CDR3 sequences, 5.5% to 6.5% of them singletons. Trimming removed 10 bases at V and 4 bases at J, with 19 bases between. Germline CDR1 is MNHNS and CDR2 is SASEGT. The CDR3 is 14 residues long. Note on this clonotype: Its antigen is still unknown.

Study results and limitations: Fewer insertions characterized abundant cord blood beta clonotypes, whereas memory repertoires showed none. Surplus twin overlap in beta out-of-frame sequences was less pronounced. The study reached conclusions through statistical analysis that was cross-sectional, not following the same donors.

Only healthy Caucasians were included as donors. The J gene is TRBJ2-5, the V gene TRBV6-1; D possibly corresponds to TRBD2 (6 bases). This clonotype was obtained from a man between 18 and 29 years old in good health. Material for sequencing was naive T cells sorted from blood. Written as DNA, the CDR3 is TGTGCCACTTCGGCCGCGACCGGGGGAGAGACCCAGTACTTC. As protein: CATSAATGGETQYF.